This T cell receptor beta chain was documented in a study of OX40 agonist ivuxolimab in advanced cancers. Study-level information: Dose-escalation patients suffered from hepatocellular carcinoma, melanoma, renal cell or head and neck cancer.

TCRdb keeps only in-frame clones here, not all; method: immunoSEQ multiplex PCR. There are about 80,000 clones in the sample; approximately 86% occur only once, and under 2.5% lies in the top ten. Germline loops: CDR1 MNHEY, CDR2 SMNVEV (reference sequence). The CDR3 sequence is 15 residues long. With 6 bases removed from V and 3 bases from J, the gap between germline ends came to 15 bases. Concerning this clone: As yet, its antigen is unknown.

Study-wide points: Within 6 weeks, CD4+ and CD8+ blood T cells expanded clonally at 0.1 to 3.0 mg/kg. No antigen was identified for the clonally expanded peripheral T cells.

Blood sampling took place at baseline, cycle 4 day 1, and cycle 7 day 1. This clonotype was obtained from an adult with an advanced solid tumor such as melanoma, head and neck, liver or kidney cancer. The source was CD4+ or CD8+ T cells sorted from blood, collected in a trial of the OX40 agonist ivuxolimab. This chain connects TRBV27 to TRBJ1-5; a weak D match, TRBD1 (6 bases). The chain's CDR3 is CASRTAGTNNQPQHF. The CDR3 nucleotides are TGTGCCAGCAGAACCGCCGGGACAAACAATCAGCCCCAGCATTTT.